The rows below give T cell receptor beta chains drawn from one sample of a study of shared clonotypes between healthy human individuals. Sequencing was performed with immunoSEQ multiplex PCR; in TCRdb, only in-frame clones are kept and a portion is missing. The table includes 1.6 million or so clones, roughly 97% detected once. The sequencing input was naive CD4+ T cells sorted from blood. These receptors were collected from a man aged 25-45 years in good health. The CDR3 runs from the conserved cysteine through the conserved F or W. Fields, in order: V gene, J gene, clone size, D gene, CDR3 DNA, CDR3 protein. A D gene is named only where the DNA matches it firmly. Size is stated for part of the rows, as once, few or many counts, or as a class when the clone is expanded.

v_gene: TRBV6-5
j_gene: TRBJ1-5
abundance: .
d_gene: TRBD1
CDR3nt: TGTGCCAGCAGGAGTCAGGGGGCGATAATCGGGCCCCAGCATTTT
CDR3aa: CASRSQGAIIGPQHF

v_gene: TRBV6-5
j_gene: TRBJ1-1
abundance: once
d_gene: .
CDR3nt: TGTGCCAGCAGTTACTTTGCGGGCCCCACTGAAGCTTTCTTT
CDR3aa: CASSYFAGPTEAFF

v_gene: TRBV10-3
j_gene: TRBJ2-7
abundance: .
d_gene: TRBD1
CDR3nt: TGTGCCATCAGTGCCTTACGGGACAGTTCTTACGAGCAGTACTTC
CDR3aa: CAISALRDSSYEQYF

v_gene: TRBV4-2
j_gene: TRBJ2-2
abundance: .
d_gene: TRBD2
CDR3nt: TGTGCCAGCAGCCCAGGAATGGGACTAGCGGTTATGAACACCGGGGAGCTGTTTTTT
CDR3aa: CASSPGMGLAVMNTGELFF

v_gene: TRBV28
j_gene: TRBJ2-2
abundance: .
d_gene: .
CDR3nt: TGTGCCAGCAGTTTGGCTAGCAGATTCACCGGGGAGCTGTTTTTT
CDR3aa: CASSLASRFTGELFF

v_gene: TRBV7-9
j_gene: TRBJ1-2
abundance: .
d_gene: .
CDR3nt: TGTGCCAGCAGCTCGACCTGGGGACAAAACTATGGCTACACCTTC
CDR3aa: CASSSTWGQNYGYTF

v_gene: TRBV5-4
j_gene: TRBJ2-7
abundance: .
d_gene: .
CDR3nt: TGTGCCAGCGGTAGAAGCTCCTACGAGCAGTACTTC
CDR3aa: CASGRSSYEQYF

v_gene: TRBV27
j_gene: TRBJ2-7
abundance: .
d_gene: .
CDR3nt: TGTGCCAGCAGTTTATCGGTAGGAGGGAGAAAATTTGCTGGGCAGTACTTC
CDR3aa: CASSLSVGGRKFAGQYF

v_gene: TRBV7-2
j_gene: TRBJ1-1
abundance: .
d_gene: TRBD1
CDR3nt: TGTGCCAGCAGCCCGGACAGGGGACGCACTGAAGCTTTCTTT
CDR3aa: CASSPDRGRTEAFF

v_gene: TRBV9
j_gene: TRBJ2-2
abundance: few
d_gene: .
CDR3nt: TGTGCCAGCAGCGTGTTGGGCGGGGAGCTGTTTTTT
CDR3aa: CASSVLGGELFF

v_gene: TRBV5-1
j_gene: TRBJ2-5
abundance: .
d_gene: .
CDR3nt: TGCGCCAGCAGCTTGAATATTGGAGGAGAGACCCAGTACTTC
CDR3aa: CASSLNIGGETQYF

v_gene: TRBV11-2
j_gene: TRBJ1-2
abundance: .
d_gene: .
CDR3nt: TGTGCCAGCAGCCGAGGGACTCCGGGGGATGGCTACACCTTC
CDR3aa: CASSRGTPGDGYTF

v_gene: TRBV6-5
j_gene: TRBJ1-1
abundance: .
d_gene: .
CDR3nt: TGTGCCTCCTGGACAAATACCATGAACACTGAAGCTTTCTTT
CDR3aa: CASWTNTMNTEAFF

v_gene: TRBV18
j_gene: TRBJ2-4
abundance: .
d_gene: TRBD2
CDR3nt: TGTGCCAGCTCACCCTCCACACTAGCGGGAGGGCCTGAGTACTTC
CDR3aa: CASSPSTLAGGPEYF

v_gene: TRBV18
j_gene: TRBJ2-1
abundance: .
d_gene: .
CDR3nt: TGTGCCAGCTCACCAGGGACCCCCGCTTCATACAATGAGCAGTTCTTC
CDR3aa: CASSPGTPASYNEQFF

v_gene: TRBV29-1
j_gene: TRBJ2-3
abundance: .
d_gene: .
CDR3nt: TGCAGCGTTGAAGTCGGGGGTGTTAGCACAGATACGCAGTATTTT
CDR3aa: CSVEVGGVSTDTQYF

v_gene: TRBV5-1
j_gene: TRBJ1-2
abundance: .
d_gene: TRBD1
CDR3nt: TGCGCCAGCAGCTCCAAGCCCGGGACAGGGGACTATGGCTACACCTTC
CDR3aa: CASSSKPGTGDYGYTF

v_gene: TRBV2
j_gene: TRBJ1-3
abundance: .
d_gene: .
CDR3nt: TGTGCCAGCCGGACAGTTCGGTCTGGAAACACCATATATTTT
CDR3aa: CASRTVRSGNTIYF

v_gene: TRBV18
j_gene: TRBJ2-5
abundance: .
d_gene: .
CDR3nt: TGTGCCAGCTCACCATTAGCCAGGATGGGGGAGACCCAGTACTTC
CDR3aa: CASSPLARMGETQYF

v_gene: TRBV18
j_gene: TRBJ2-7
abundance: .
d_gene: .
CDR3nt: TGTGCCAGCTCACCGGGGGCAGGGAATATGTACGAGCAGTACTTC
CDR3aa: CASSPGAGNMYEQYF

v_gene: TRBV15
j_gene: TRBJ2-3
abundance: once
d_gene: .
CDR3nt: TGTGCCACCAGCAAACGGGACTCGTTCCTCACAGATACGCAATATTTT
CDR3aa: CATSKRDSFLTDTQYF

v_gene: TRBV7-8
j_gene: TRBJ1-3
abundance: .
d_gene: .
CDR3nt: TGTGCCAGCAGCTTAGGGAGTTCAGTCGGAGGGACCCATTACGACACCATATATTTT
CDR3aa: CASSLGSSVGGTHYDTIYF

v_gene: TRBV6-1
j_gene: TRBJ2-7
abundance: once
d_gene: TRBD1
CDR3nt: TGTGCCAGCAGTGAATCGACGGGACAGGGGGCGTCGGAGTACTTC
CDR3aa: CASSESTGQGASEYF

v_gene: TRBV7-2
j_gene: TRBJ1-4
abundance: .
d_gene: .
CDR3nt: TGTGCCAGCAGCTTAGGGCCTTCTAATGAAAAACTGTTTTTT
CDR3aa: CASSLGPSNEKLFF

v_gene: TRBV28
j_gene: TRBJ2-1
abundance: .
d_gene: .
CDR3nt: TGTGCCAGCAGTCACAGGCCAAGGCAGTTCTTC
CDR3aa: CASSHRPRQFF

v_gene: TRBV15
j_gene: TRBJ2-3
abundance: .
d_gene: .
CDR3nt: TGTGCCACCTCGAGCGAGATACGGGAGCAGTATTTT
CDR3aa: CATSSEIREQYF

v_gene: TRBV29-1
j_gene: TRBJ2-7
abundance: .
d_gene: TRBD1
CDR3nt: TGCAGCGTTGGCAGGGGGACAGGGCCCTACGAGCAGTACTTC
CDR3aa: CSVGRGTGPYEQYF

v_gene: TRBV5-6
j_gene: TRBJ2-7
abundance: .
d_gene: .
CDR3nt: TGTGCCAGCAGCTTATATAGAGCCTACGAGCAGTACTTC
CDR3aa: CASSLYRAYEQYF

v_gene: TRBV5-1
j_gene: TRBJ1-4
abundance: .
d_gene: .
CDR3nt: TGCGCCAGCAGCTTGGTAAGGCAGAATGAAAAACTGTTTTTT
CDR3aa: CASSLVRQNEKLFF

v_gene: TRBV20-1
j_gene: TRBJ1-1
abundance: once
d_gene: .
CDR3nt: TGCAGTGCTCGTATAAACACTGAAGCTTTCTTT
CDR3aa: CSARINTEAFF

v_gene: TRBV7-9
j_gene: TRBJ2-1
abundance: .
d_gene: .
CDR3nt: TGTGCCAGCAGCTCCCGGTCTCTAGGCCCCAATGAGCAGTTCTTC
CDR3aa: CASSSRSLGPNEQFF

v_gene: TRBV6-1
j_gene: TRBJ2-1
abundance: .
d_gene: .
CDR3nt: TGTGCCAGCAGTGAAGGACTACGGGACGTGCAGTTCTTC
CDR3aa: CASSEGLRDVQFF

v_gene: TRBV6-5
j_gene: TRBJ1-4
abundance: .
d_gene: .
CDR3nt: TGTGCCAGCAGTCCGACGGTCGGGACAGAAAAACTGTTTTTT
CDR3aa: CASSPTVGTEKLFF

v_gene: TRBV2
j_gene: TRBJ1-1
abundance: .
d_gene: .
CDR3nt: TGTGCCAGCAGTGAGGGCAGATTGAACACTGAAGCTTTCTTT
CDR3aa: CASSEGRLNTEAFF

v_gene: TRBV7-3
j_gene: TRBJ2-2
abundance: .
d_gene: .
CDR3nt: TGTGCCAGCAGCTTTGGATTCACCGGGGAGCTGTTTTTT
CDR3aa: CASSFGFTGELFF

v_gene: TRBV29-1
j_gene: TRBJ2-3
abundance: .
d_gene: TRBD2
CDR3nt: TGCAGCCATTCTCGGGGGGGGATTCGCACAGATACGCAGTATTTT
CDR3aa: CSHSRGGIRTDTQYF

v_gene: TRBV6-1
j_gene: TRBJ2-7
abundance: .
d_gene: .
CDR3nt: TGTGCCAGCAGTGAAGTCCCCGGGCCGCTTAGCTACGAGCAGTACTTC
CDR3aa: CASSEVPGPLSYEQYF

v_gene: TRBV7-9
j_gene: TRBJ1-2
abundance: .
d_gene: .
CDR3nt: TGTGCCAGCAGCTTTATTGGGGGGAACTATGGCTACACCTTC
CDR3aa: CASSFIGGNYGYTF

v_gene: TRBV10-2
j_gene: TRBJ1-2
abundance: .
d_gene: .
CDR3nt: TGCGCCAGCATGGGATGGGATAGGGGCGGCTACACCTTC
CDR3aa: CASMGWDRGGYTF

v_gene: TRBV7-2
j_gene: TRBJ2-1
abundance: .
d_gene: .
CDR3nt: TGTGCCAGCAGCTTATCTACCCACCCCATCAATGAGCAGTTCTTC
CDR3aa: CASSLSTHPINEQFF

v_gene: TRBV11-2
j_gene: TRBJ1-1
abundance: .
d_gene: .
CDR3nt: TGTGCCAGCAGCTATAAAGGGGGCACTGAAGCTTTCTTT
CDR3aa: CASSYKGGTEAFF

v_gene: TRBV18
j_gene: TRBJ2-1
abundance: .
d_gene: TRBD2
CDR3nt: TGTGCCAGCTCACCACAGAGGGCGGGAGGCGAATACAATGAGCAGTTCTTC
CDR3aa: CASSPQRAGGEYNEQFF